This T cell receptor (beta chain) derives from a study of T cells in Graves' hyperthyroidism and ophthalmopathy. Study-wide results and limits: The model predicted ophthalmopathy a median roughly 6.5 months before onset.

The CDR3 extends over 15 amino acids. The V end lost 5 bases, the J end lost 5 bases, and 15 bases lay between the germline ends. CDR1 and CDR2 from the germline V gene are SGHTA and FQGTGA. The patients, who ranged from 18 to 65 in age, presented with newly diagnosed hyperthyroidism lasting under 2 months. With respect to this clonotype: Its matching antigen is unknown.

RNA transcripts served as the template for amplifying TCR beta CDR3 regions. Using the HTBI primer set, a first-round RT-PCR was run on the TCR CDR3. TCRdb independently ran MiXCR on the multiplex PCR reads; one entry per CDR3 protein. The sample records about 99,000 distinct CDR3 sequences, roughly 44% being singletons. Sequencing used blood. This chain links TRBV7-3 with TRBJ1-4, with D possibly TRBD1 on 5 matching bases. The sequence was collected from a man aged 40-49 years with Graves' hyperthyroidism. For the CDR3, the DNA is TGTGCCAGCAGCCCTAGGGGTGGGGGGAATGAAAAACTGTTTTTT. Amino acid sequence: CASSPRGGGNEKLFF.